These T cell receptor beta chains were read from a single sample in a study of T cell responses to AZD1222 COVID-19 vaccine. Clones were sequenced by immunoSEQ multiplex PCR, and TCRdb holds only the in-frame ones, with some missing. The sample records 95,000 to 110,000 clones, roughly 90% being singletons. The sample in question was peripheral blood, obtained on day 0 of AZD1222 vaccination. The receptors derive from an adult in good health. Both conserved end residues are part of each CDR3. Fields, in order: J gene, D gene, V gene, clone size, CDR3 protein, CDR3 DNA. The D gene is left open where the match is weak. A clone size is listed for some rows: how often the clone was seen (once, few, many), or a class if it is expanded.

TRBJ2-5 TRBD1 TRBV7-3 NA CASSLGTAAQETQYF TGTGCCAGCAGCCTCGGGACAGCCGCCCAAGAGACCCAGTACTTC
TRBJ1-2 TRBD1 TRBV5-1 NA CASSLQDRGQDGYTF TGCGCCAGCAGCTTACAGGACAGGGGGCAGGATGGCTACACCTTC
TRBJ2-3 NA TRBV5-1 NA CASSLGLRPQTDTQYF TGCGCCAGCAGCTTGGGACTACGTCCACAGACAGATACGCAGTATTTT
TRBJ2-7 NA TRBV12-3/TRBV12-4 NA CASSPPPSYEQYF TGTGCCAGCAGTCCCCCCCCCTCCTACGAGCAGTACTTC
TRBJ1-6 NA TRBV19 NA CASSINRDSSPLHF TGTGCCAGTAGTATCAACAGGGATTCTTCACCCCTCCACTTT
TRBJ1-1 NA TRBV5-1 NA CASSLRRNTEAFF TGCGCCAGCAGCTTGCGGCGGAACACTGAAGCTTTCTTT
TRBJ2-7 NA TRBV28 NA CASRTTVPYEQYF TGTGCCAGCAGAACGACAGTTCCCTACGAGCAGTACTTC
TRBJ2-1 TRBD1 TRBV19 NA CASSRQGASRNEQFF TGTGCCAGTAGTAGACAGGGGGCCTCGCGCAATGAGCAGTTCTTC
TRBJ2-2 NA TRBV4-1 few CASSQVQVGELFF TGCGCCAGCAGCCAAGTACAGGTCGGGGAGCTGTTTTTT
TRBJ1-3 NA TRBV5-1 once CASSLGMVSGNTIYF TGCGCCAGCAGCTTGGGGATGGTGTCTGGAAACACCATATATTTT
TRBJ2-7 TRBD1 TRBV28 NA CASSSGQGPYEQYF TGTGCCAGCAGTTCGGGACAGGGTCCCTACGAGCAGTACTTC
TRBJ1-6 NA TRBV21-1 NA CASSPRDRSAPLHF TGTGCCAGCAGCCCTCGGGACAGGAGCGCACCCCTCCACTTT
TRBJ2-2 NA TRBV7-9 few CASSRVQGSPNTGELFF TGTGCCAGCAGCAGGGTCCAAGGGAGCCCAAACACCGGGGAGCTGTTTTTT
TRBJ1-2 NA TRBV4-3 many CASSQGISNYGYTF TGCGCCAGCAGCCAAGGAATATCTAACTATGGCTACACCTTC
TRBJ1-6 TRBD1 TRBV4-2 NA CASSQDRDSAKSPLHF TGTGCCAGCAGCCAAGACCGGGACAGTGCAAAATCACCCCTCCACTTT
TRBJ2-7 TRBD2 TRBV19 NA CATQGLANEQYF TGTGCCACCCAAGGACTAGCGAACGAGCAGTACTTC
TRBJ1-1 NA TRBV6-5 NA CASMKNRDGTEAFF TGTGCCAGCATGAAAAACAGGGATGGCACTGAAGCTTTCTTT